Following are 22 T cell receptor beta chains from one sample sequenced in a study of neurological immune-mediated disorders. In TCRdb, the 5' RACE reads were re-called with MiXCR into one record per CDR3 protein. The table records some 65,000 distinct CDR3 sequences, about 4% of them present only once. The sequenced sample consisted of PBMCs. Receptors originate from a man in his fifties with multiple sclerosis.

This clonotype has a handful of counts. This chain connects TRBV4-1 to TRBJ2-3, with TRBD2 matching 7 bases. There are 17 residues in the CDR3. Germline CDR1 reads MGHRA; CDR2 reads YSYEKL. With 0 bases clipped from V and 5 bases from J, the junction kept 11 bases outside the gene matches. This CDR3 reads CASSQEGRAGVIDTQYF. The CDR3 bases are TGCGCCAGCAGCCAAGAAGGGAGGGCGGGGGTCATAGATACGCAGTATTTT.

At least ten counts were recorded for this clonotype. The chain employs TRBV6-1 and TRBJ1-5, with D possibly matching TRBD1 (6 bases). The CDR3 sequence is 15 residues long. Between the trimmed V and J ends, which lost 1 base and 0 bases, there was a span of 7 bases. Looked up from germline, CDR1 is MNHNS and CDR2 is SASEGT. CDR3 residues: CASSEVRGSNQPQHF. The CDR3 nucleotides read TGTGCCAGCAGTGAAGTCAGGGGTAGCAATCAGCCCCAGCATTTT.

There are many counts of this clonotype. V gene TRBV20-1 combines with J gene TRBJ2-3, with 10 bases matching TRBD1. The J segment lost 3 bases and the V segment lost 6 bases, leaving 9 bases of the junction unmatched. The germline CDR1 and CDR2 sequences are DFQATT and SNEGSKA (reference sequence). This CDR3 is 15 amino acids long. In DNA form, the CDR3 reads TGCAGTGCAATGACAGGGGGCGGGGTGACAGATACGCAGTATTTT. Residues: CSAMTGGGVTDTQYF.

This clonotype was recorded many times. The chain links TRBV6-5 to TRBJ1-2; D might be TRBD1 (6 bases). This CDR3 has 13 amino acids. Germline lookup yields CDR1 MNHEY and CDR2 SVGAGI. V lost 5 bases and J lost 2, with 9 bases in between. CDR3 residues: CASSGGRNYGYTF. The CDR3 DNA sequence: TGTGCCAGCAGTGGGGGCAGGAACTATGGCTACACCTTC.

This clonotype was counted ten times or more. The DNA of the CDR3 is TGCGCCAGCAGCTTGGAGGGCAGGGAAGAGACCCAGTACTTC. This sequence encodes CASSLEGREETQYF. J is TRBJ2-5 and V is TRBV5-1; D perhaps matches TRBD1 (5 bases). CDR1 SGHRS and CDR2 YFSETQ come from the germline V gene. With 0 bases removed from V and 3 bases from J, the gap between germline ends came to 9 bases. This CDR3 is built from 14 residues.

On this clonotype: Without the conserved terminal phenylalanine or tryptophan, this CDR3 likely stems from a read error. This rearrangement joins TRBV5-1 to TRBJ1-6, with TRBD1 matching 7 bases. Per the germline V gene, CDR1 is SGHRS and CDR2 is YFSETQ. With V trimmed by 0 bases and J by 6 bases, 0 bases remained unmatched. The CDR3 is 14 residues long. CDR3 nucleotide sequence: TGCGCCAGCAGCTTGGGACAGGGTAATTCACCCCTCCACATT. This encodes CASSLGQGNSPLHI.

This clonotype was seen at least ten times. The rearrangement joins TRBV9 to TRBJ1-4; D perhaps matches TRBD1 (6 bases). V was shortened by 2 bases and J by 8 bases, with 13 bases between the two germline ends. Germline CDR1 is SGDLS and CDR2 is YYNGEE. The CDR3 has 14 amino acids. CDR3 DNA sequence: TGTGCCAGCAGCGTGACCACAGGGCGGGAAAAACTGTTTTTT. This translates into CASSVTTGREKLFF.

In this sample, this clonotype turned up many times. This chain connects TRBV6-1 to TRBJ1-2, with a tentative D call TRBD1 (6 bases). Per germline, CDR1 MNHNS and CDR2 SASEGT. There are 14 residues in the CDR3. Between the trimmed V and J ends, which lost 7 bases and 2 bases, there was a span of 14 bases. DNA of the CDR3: TGTGCCAGCAAAAAGGACAGCATAAACTATGGCTACACCTTC. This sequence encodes CASKKDSINYGYTF.

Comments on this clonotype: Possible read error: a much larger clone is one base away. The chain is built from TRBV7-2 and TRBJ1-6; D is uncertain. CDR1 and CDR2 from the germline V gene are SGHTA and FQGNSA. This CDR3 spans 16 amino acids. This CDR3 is CASSLGPVTYDSPLHF. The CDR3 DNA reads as TGTGCCAGCAGCTTAGGTCCGGTTACCTATGATTCACCCCTCCACTTT.

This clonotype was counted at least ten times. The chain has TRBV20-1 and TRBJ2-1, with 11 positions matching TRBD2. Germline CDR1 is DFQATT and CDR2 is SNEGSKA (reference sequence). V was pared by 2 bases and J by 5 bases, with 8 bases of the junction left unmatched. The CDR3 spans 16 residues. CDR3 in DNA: TGCAGTGCTAGAACCCTACTAGCGGGGGACGACAATGAGCAGTTCTTC. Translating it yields CSARTLLAGDDNEQFF.

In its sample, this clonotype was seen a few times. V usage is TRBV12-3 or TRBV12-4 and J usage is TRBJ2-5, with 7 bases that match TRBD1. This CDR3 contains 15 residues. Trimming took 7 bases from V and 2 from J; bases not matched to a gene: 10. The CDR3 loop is CASTLRDSRQETQYF. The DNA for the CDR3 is TGTGCCAGCACCCTCCGGGACAGCAGACAAGAGACCCAGTACTTC.

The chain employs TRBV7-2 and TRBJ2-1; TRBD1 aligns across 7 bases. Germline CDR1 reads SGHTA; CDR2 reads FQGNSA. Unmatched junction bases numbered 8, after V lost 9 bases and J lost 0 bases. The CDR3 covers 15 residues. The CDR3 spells CASSPDRASYNEQFF. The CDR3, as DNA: TGTGCCAGTAGCCCCGACAGGGCCTCCTACAATGAGCAGTTCTTC.

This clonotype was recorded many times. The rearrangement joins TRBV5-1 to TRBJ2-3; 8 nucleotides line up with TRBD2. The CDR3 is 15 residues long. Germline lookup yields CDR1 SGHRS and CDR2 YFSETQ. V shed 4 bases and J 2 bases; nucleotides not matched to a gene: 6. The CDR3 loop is CASSVGGGPTDTQYF. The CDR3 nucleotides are TGCGCCAGCAGCGTCGGCGGGGGGCCCACAGATACGCAGTATTTT.

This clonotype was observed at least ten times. As DNA, the CDR3 is TGCAGTGCTAGAGAGGCCAGGAGGTCCTACAATGAGCAGTTCTTC. Translating it yields CSAREARRSYNEQFF. V gene TRBV20-1 combines with J gene TRBJ2-1; the D gene is possibly TRBD2 (5 bases). V was shortened by 0 bases and J by 1 base, with 10 bases between the two germline ends. Germline loops: CDR1 DFQATT, CDR2 SNEGSKA (reference sequence). The CDR3 contains 15 residues.

The CDR3 DNA reads as TGCGCCAGCAGCTACGGGGCCCGGGATACGCAGTATTTT. This encodes CASSYGARDTQYF. This chain connects TRBV5-1 to TRBJ2-3; the D gene could be TRBD1 or TRBD2 (5 bases each). The germline V and J ends were trimmed by 3 bases and 6 bases, with 11 bases remaining between them. Germline V gene data show CDR1 as SGHRS and CDR2 as YFSETQ. The CDR3 is 13 residues long.

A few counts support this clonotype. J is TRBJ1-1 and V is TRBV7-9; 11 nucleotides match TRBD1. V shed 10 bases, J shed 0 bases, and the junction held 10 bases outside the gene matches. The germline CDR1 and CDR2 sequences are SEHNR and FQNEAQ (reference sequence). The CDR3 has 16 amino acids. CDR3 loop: CAIGDRGRGMNTEAFF. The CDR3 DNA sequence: TGTGCCATCGGGGACAGGGGGAGAGGGATGAACACTGAAGCTTTCTTT.

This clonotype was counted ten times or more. The CDR3 DNA follows: TGCGCCAGCAGCCAAGGGCGTTACCAAGAGACCCAGTACTTC. Translating gives CASSQGRYQETQYF. The chain has TRBV4-3 and TRBJ2-5; no definite D call. The CDR3 runs 14 residues. Germline V gene sequence: CDR1 LGHNA, CDR2 YSLEER. V was shortened by 1 base and J by 0 bases, with 6 bases between the two germline ends.

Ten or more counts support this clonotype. The CDR3 region is CSAILSSTDTQYF. The DNA for the CDR3 is TGCAGTGCAATACTCTCTAGCACAGATACGCAGTATTTT. This chain uses TRBV20-1 with TRBJ2-3, with D unclear. Trimming took 6 bases from V and 0 from J, leaving 10 bases between them. Germline V gene lookup returns CDR1 DFQATT and CDR2 SNEGSKA (reference sequence). CDR3 size: 13 residues.

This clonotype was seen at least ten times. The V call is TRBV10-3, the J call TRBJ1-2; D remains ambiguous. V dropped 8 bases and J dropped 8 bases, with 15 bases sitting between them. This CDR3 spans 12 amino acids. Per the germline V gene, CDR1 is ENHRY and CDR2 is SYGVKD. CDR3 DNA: TGTGCCATCCGAGGACGGAGTTGGGGCTACACCTTC. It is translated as CAIRGRSWGYTF.

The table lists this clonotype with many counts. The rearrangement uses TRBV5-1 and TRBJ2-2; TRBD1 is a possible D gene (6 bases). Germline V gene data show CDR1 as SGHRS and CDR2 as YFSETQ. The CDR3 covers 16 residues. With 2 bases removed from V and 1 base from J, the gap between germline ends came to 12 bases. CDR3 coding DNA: TGCGCCAGCAGCTTACGTTCACAGGGGAACACCGGGGAGCTGTTTTTT. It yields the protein CASSLRSQGNTGELFF.

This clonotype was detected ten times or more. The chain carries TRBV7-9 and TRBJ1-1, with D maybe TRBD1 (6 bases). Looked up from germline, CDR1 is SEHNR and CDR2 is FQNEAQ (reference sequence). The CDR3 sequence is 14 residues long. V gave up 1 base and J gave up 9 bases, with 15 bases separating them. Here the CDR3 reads CASSLGITGYQAFF. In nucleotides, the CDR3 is TGTGCCAGCAGCTTAGGGATCACAGGGTACCAAGCTTTCTTT.

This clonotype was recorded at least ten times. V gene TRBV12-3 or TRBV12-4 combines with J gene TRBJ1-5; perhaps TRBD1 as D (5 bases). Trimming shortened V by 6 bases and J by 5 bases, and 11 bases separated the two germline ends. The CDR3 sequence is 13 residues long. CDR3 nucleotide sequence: TGTGCCAGCAGCAATCAGGGACATCAGCCCCAGCATTTT. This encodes CASSNQGHQPQHF.